This T cell receptor (beta chain) appears in the sequencing data of a study of shared clonotypes between healthy human individuals. Every immunoSEQ plate was one replicate of a subset's evenly spread DNA. Profiling relied on immunoSEQ multiplex PCR, and the TCRdb table lists in-frame clones only, not all of them. The sample includes some 2,500,000 clones, approximately 93% seen only once; the top ten take around 0.37%. The CDR3 runs 14 residues. The germline gives CDR1 MDHEN, CDR2 SYDVKM. The chain carries TRBV28 and TRBJ2-5, with 7 bases fitting TRBD2. The end of the DNA is better explained by TRBJ2-7, so the J call may be wrong. The material sequenced was naive CD4+ T cells from PBMCs. Stated subset: CD45RA+ positively selected. The clonotype was recovered from a man younger than 35 in good health. Some clones in this sample may be carry-over from other donors' samples. The CDR3, as DNA: TGTGCCAGCAGTTCTAGCGGCCACTCCTACGAGCAGTACTTC. This encodes CASSSSGHSYEQYF.